The clone carrying this TCR beta chain was detected once. Its cognate antigen is unknown. The sample comes from a study of cytomegalovirus exposure and HLA in healthy donors. Whole-study findings and limits: The authors listed some 150 TCR beta chains as cytomegalovirus-associated. Later analysis demonstrated an association between a missense DCLRE1C variant and TCR beta V- and J-gene trimming. Most sequenced TCRs were rare (though some public TCRs occurred in many donors). A later analysis associated under 20,000 TCR beta sequences with HLA alleles at a 0.05 false discovery rate.

V was shortened by 3 bases and J by 5 bases, with 15 bases between the two germline ends. CDR1 and CDR2 (germline): MDHEN, SYDVKM. There are 15 residues in the CDR3. 60 Vbeta and 13 Jbeta primers were used in PCR. Sequencing was performed with immunoSEQ multiplex PCR; in TCRdb, only in-frame clones are kept and a portion is missing. Of fewer than 200,000 clones in the sample, about 65% were seen once. This clonotype was sampled from a woman aged 25-40 years in good health and CMV-seronegative. The specimen was PBMCs. The chain combines TRBV28 with TRBJ2-3; TRBD2 might be the D (5 bases). The CDR3 is CASSFSPGKGDTQYF. CDR3 coding DNA: TGTGCCAGCAGTTTTTCTCCGGGAAAGGGAGATACGCAGTATTTT.